The rows below give T cell receptor beta chains drawn from one sample of a study of T cell responses to AZD1222 COVID-19 vaccine. The repertoire was sequenced with immunoSEQ multiplex PCR; TCRdb's copy has only in-frame clones and lacks some. The sample carries tens of thousands of clones, 80% to 90% recorded once. The source was peripheral blood, collected 28 days after the second AZD1222 dose. These receptors all come from an adult who received the AZD1222 COVID-19 vaccine. Each CDR3 is given with its conserved first and last residue. Each record gives: CDR3 length, clone size, V gene, J gene, D gene, CDR3 protein, CDR3 DNA. D genes are given only for firm matches. Clone size is stated in some rows and not others, as once, few, many or a class when expanded.

cdr3_length: 13
clone_size: -
v_call: TRBV6-1
j_call: TRBJ1-5
d_call: -
cdr3_aa: CASSDVGNQPQHF
cdr3_nt: TGTGCCAGCAGTGACGTTGGCAATCAGCCCCAGCATTTT

cdr3_length: 13
clone_size: -
v_call: TRBV7-9
j_call: TRBJ1-1
d_call: -
cdr3_aa: CASSEGWGSEAFF
cdr3_nt: TGTGCCAGCAGCGAAGGGTGGGGCAGTGAAGCTTTCTTT

cdr3_length: 14
clone_size: -
v_call: TRBV5-5
j_call: TRBJ2-2
d_call: -
cdr3_aa: CASSLGRGSGELFF
cdr3_nt: TGTGCCAGCAGCTTGGGACGGGGGAGCGGGGAGCTGTTTTTT

cdr3_length: 11
clone_size: -
v_call: TRBV5-6
j_call: TRBJ1-1
d_call: -
cdr3_aa: CASSRVFEAFF
cdr3_nt: TGTGCCAGCAGCCGCGTGTTTGAAGCTTTCTTT

cdr3_length: 14
clone_size: -
v_call: TRBV6-5
j_call: TRBJ2-7
d_call: TRBD1
cdr3_aa: CASSIGTGPYEQYF
cdr3_nt: TGTGCCAGTTCTATAGGGACAGGTCCCTACGAGCAGTACTTC

cdr3_length: 14
clone_size: -
v_call: TRBV7-2
j_call: TRBJ2-3
d_call: TRBD1
cdr3_aa: CASSLDRSTDTQYF
cdr3_nt: TGTGCCAGCAGCTTGGACAGGAGTACAGATACGCAGTATTTT

cdr3_length: 16
clone_size: -
v_call: TRBV6-2/TRBV6-3
j_call: TRBJ1-5
d_call: TRBD1
cdr3_aa: CASSGGTGWQNQPQHF
cdr3_nt: TGTGCCAGCAGCGGAGGGACAGGATGGCAAAATCAGCCCCAGCATTTT

cdr3_length: 14
clone_size: -
v_call: TRBV6-5
j_call: TRBJ1-5
d_call: TRBD1
cdr3_aa: CASKRQGYDQPQHF
cdr3_nt: TGTGCCAGCAAAAGACAGGGGTACGACCAGCCCCAGCATTTT

cdr3_length: 15
clone_size: -
v_call: TRBV28
j_call: TRBJ1-2
d_call: TRBD1
cdr3_aa: CASRGTGRANYGYTF
cdr3_nt: TGTGCCAGCAGAGGGACAGGGAGAGCTAACTATGGCTACACCTTC

cdr3_length: 16
clone_size: -
v_call: TRBV18
j_call: TRBJ2-1
d_call: -
cdr3_aa: CASSPPGQSSYNEQFF
cdr3_nt: TGTGCCAGCTCACCACCGGGCCAAAGCTCCTACAATGAGCAGTTCTTC

cdr3_length: 15
clone_size: once
v_call: TRBV28
j_call: TRBJ1-1
d_call: -
cdr3_aa: CASRPGARTNTEAFF
cdr3_nt: TGTGCCAGCAGGCCGGGGGCCCGAACGAACACTGAAGCTTTCTTT

cdr3_length: 13
clone_size: few
v_call: TRBV2
j_call: TRBJ2-7
d_call: -
cdr3_aa: CASSVLQGYEQYF
cdr3_nt: TGTGCCAGCAGTGTACTACAGGGTTACGAGCAGTACTTC

cdr3_length: 18
clone_size: -
v_call: TRBV4-3
j_call: TRBJ1-2
d_call: TRBD1
cdr3_aa: CASSHVKHRTGANYGYTF
cdr3_nt: TGCGCCAGCAGCCACGTTAAACACAGGACAGGGGCTAACTATGGCTACACCTTC

cdr3_length: 13
clone_size: -
v_call: TRBV4-1
j_call: TRBJ2-3
d_call: -
cdr3_aa: CASRATGTDTQYF
cdr3_nt: TGCGCCAGCAGGGCTACCGGCACAGATACGCAGTATTTT

cdr3_length: 12
clone_size: once
v_call: TRBV25-1
j_call: TRBJ2-1
d_call: -
cdr3_aa: CASSDFGGEQFF
cdr3_nt: TGTGCCAGCAGTGATTTTGGGGGTGAGCAGTTCTTC

cdr3_length: 15
clone_size: -
v_call: TRBV7-9
j_call: TRBJ1-1
d_call: TRBD1
cdr3_aa: CASSRRQGPNTEAFF
cdr3_nt: TGTGCCAGCAGCCGGAGACAGGGGCCGAACACTGAAGCTTTCTTT

cdr3_length: 15
clone_size: -
v_call: TRBV5-6
j_call: TRBJ1-1
d_call: -
cdr3_aa: CASSEWTVMNTEAFF
cdr3_nt: TGTGCCAGCAGCGAATGGACAGTAATGAACACTGAAGCTTTCTTT

cdr3_length: 14
clone_size: -
v_call: TRBV4-1
j_call: TRBJ1-5
d_call: -
cdr3_aa: CASSQFTGNQPQHF
cdr3_nt: TGCGCCAGCAGCCAATTCACAGGAAATCAGCCCCAGCATTTT

cdr3_length: 12
clone_size: -
v_call: TRBV27
j_call: TRBJ1-1
d_call: -
cdr3_aa: CASSLGQGRAFF
cdr3_nt: TGTGCCAGCAGTTTAGGGCAGGGGAGAGCTTTCTTT

cdr3_length: 14
clone_size: few
v_call: TRBV19
j_call: TRBJ1-5
d_call: -
cdr3_aa: CASSILPGRQPQHF
cdr3_nt: TGTGCCAGTAGTATACTGCCGGGACGTCAGCCCCAGCATTTT

cdr3_length: 12
clone_size: -
v_call: TRBV24-1
j_call: TRBJ1-1
d_call: -
cdr3_aa: CATNNKKAEAFF
cdr3_nt: TGTGCCACCAACAATAAAAAGGCTGAAGCTTTCTTT

cdr3_length: 14
clone_size: -
v_call: TRBV7-9
j_call: TRBJ1-6
d_call: TRBD1
cdr3_aa: CASSKTGDNSPLHF
cdr3_nt: TGTGCCAGCAGCAAGACAGGGGATAATTCACCCCTCCACTTT

cdr3_length: 14
clone_size: -
v_call: TRBV9
j_call: TRBJ1-4
d_call: TRBD1
cdr3_aa: CASSGGTGREKLFF
cdr3_nt: TGTGCCAGCAGCGGGGGGACAGGGAGGGAAAAACTGTTTTTT

cdr3_length: 15
clone_size: -
v_call: TRBV9
j_call: TRBJ1-5
d_call: -
cdr3_aa: CASSASWTGNQPQHF
cdr3_nt: TGTGCCAGCAGCGCATCCTGGACGGGCAATCAGCCCCAGCATTTT

cdr3_length: 22
clone_size: -
v_call: TRBV15
j_call: TRBJ1-5
d_call: TRBD1
cdr3_aa: CATSPYYRGQGLQGWENQPQHF
cdr3_nt: TGTGCCACCAGCCCCTACTACAGGGGACAGGGCCTTCAAGGTTGGGAAAATCAGCCCCAGCATTTT

cdr3_length: 13
clone_size: -
v_call: TRBV25-1
j_call: TRBJ1-6
d_call: -
cdr3_aa: CASSEQGNSPLHF
cdr3_nt: TGTGCCAGCAGTGAACAGGGGAATTCACCCCTCCACTTT

cdr3_length: 17
clone_size: -
v_call: TRBV19
j_call: TRBJ2-5
d_call: -
cdr3_aa: CASSPPLNYKTGETQYF
cdr3_nt: TGTGCCAGTAGTCCGCCCCTAAACTATAAAACCGGGGAGACCCAGTACTTC

cdr3_length: 15
clone_size: -
v_call: TRBV18
j_call: TRBJ1-4
d_call: -
cdr3_aa: CASSNLWGTNEKLFF
cdr3_nt: TGTGCCAGCTCAAATCTATGGGGAACTAATGAAAAACTGTTTTTT

cdr3_length: 16
clone_size: -
v_call: TRBV5-6
j_call: TRBJ2-7
d_call: -
cdr3_aa: CASSFYDDRSSYEQYF
cdr3_nt: TGTGCCAGCAGCTTCTACGATGACAGGAGCTCCTACGAGCAGTACTTC

cdr3_length: 15
clone_size: -
v_call: TRBV27
j_call: TRBJ1-1
d_call: -
cdr3_aa: CASSPLTAVNTEAFF
cdr3_nt: TGTGCCAGCAGTCCGTTGACGGCTGTGAACACTGAAGCTTTCTTT

cdr3_length: 20
clone_size: -
v_call: TRBV19
j_call: TRBJ2-5
d_call: -
cdr3_aa: CACSGAPRGVRGISQETQYF
cdr3_nt: TGTGCCTGTAGTGGGGCCCCCCGGGGGGTCAGGGGAATATCCCAAGAGACCCAGTACTTC

cdr3_length: 15
clone_size: -
v_call: TRBV7-8
j_call: TRBJ1-5
d_call: -
cdr3_aa: CASSLGGNNDQPQHF
cdr3_nt: TGTGCCAGCAGCTTAGGGGGGAATAACGATCAGCCCCAGCATTTT

cdr3_length: 16
clone_size: -
v_call: TRBV5-4
j_call: TRBJ1-2
d_call: -
cdr3_aa: CASSFFPETANYGYTF
cdr3_nt: TGTGCCAGCAGCTTTTTCCCAGAAACAGCTAACTATGGCTACACCTTC

cdr3_length: 16
clone_size: -
v_call: TRBV6-2/TRBV6-3
j_call: TRBJ1-1
d_call: TRBD1
cdr3_aa: CASSYPTGTGRTEAFF
cdr3_nt: TGTGCCAGCAGTTACCCGACCGGGACAGGGAGGACTGAAGCTTTCTTT

cdr3_length: 15
clone_size: few
v_call: TRBV18
j_call: TRBJ1-2
d_call: -
cdr3_aa: CASSPPPTEADGYTF
cdr3_nt: TGTGCCAGCTCACCACCCCCCACAGAAGCCGATGGCTACACCTTC

cdr3_length: 15
clone_size: once
v_call: TRBV5-1
j_call: TRBJ1-3
d_call: -
cdr3_aa: CASSSSGGDGNTIYF
cdr3_nt: TGCGCCAGCAGCAGCTCCGGAGGGGATGGAAACACCATATATTTT

cdr3_length: 13
clone_size: -
v_call: TRBV19
j_call: TRBJ2-1
d_call: -
cdr3_aa: CASSLLFYNEQFF
cdr3_nt: TGTGCCAGTAGTCTACTATTCTACAATGAGCAGTTCTTC

cdr3_length: 13
clone_size: -
v_call: TRBV6-5
j_call: TRBJ1-2
d_call: -
cdr3_aa: CASSYVEGEGYTF
cdr3_nt: TGTGCCAGCAGTTATGTCGAAGGGGAGGGCTACACCTTC

cdr3_length: 11
clone_size: -
v_call: TRBV28
j_call: TRBJ1-1
d_call: -
cdr3_aa: CASRSATEAFF
cdr3_nt: TGTGCCAGCAGGTCGGCCACTGAAGCTTTCTTT

cdr3_length: 17
clone_size: -
v_call: TRBV5-6
j_call: TRBJ1-6
d_call: -
cdr3_aa: CASSLWGEPTNSSPLHF
cdr3_nt: TGTGCCAGCAGCTTGTGGGGCGAGCCTACTAATAGTTCACCCCTCCACTTT

cdr3_length: 17
clone_size: -
v_call: TRBV5-1
j_call: TRBJ2-1
d_call: TRBD2
cdr3_aa: CASSLVRLAGNNHEQFF
cdr3_nt: TGCGCCAGCAGCTTGGTAAGGCTAGCGGGGAACAACCATGAGCAGTTCTTC

cdr3_length: 15
clone_size: -
v_call: TRBV11-3
j_call: TRBJ2-1
d_call: -
cdr3_aa: CASSFIRGSYNEQFF
cdr3_nt: TGTGCCAGCAGCTTTATAAGGGGCTCCTACAATGAGCAGTTCTTC

cdr3_length: 16
clone_size: -
v_call: TRBV6-5
j_call: TRBJ1-1
d_call: -
cdr3_aa: CASSFQTSRMNTEAFF
cdr3_nt: TGTGCCAGCAGTTTCCAGACATCCAGAATGAACACTGAAGCTTTCTTT

cdr3_length: 15
clone_size: -
v_call: TRBV5-1
j_call: TRBJ1-5
d_call: -
cdr3_aa: CASTLGPYSNQPQHF
cdr3_nt: TGCGCCAGCACCCTCGGGCCCTATAGCAATCAGCCCCAGCATTTT

cdr3_length: 14
clone_size: -
v_call: TRBV7-9
j_call: TRBJ1-4
d_call: TRBD1
cdr3_aa: CASSLQGDRVKLFF
cdr3_nt: TGTGCCAGCAGCTTACAGGGGGATCGGGTTAAACTGTTTTTT

cdr3_length: 19
clone_size: -
v_call: TRBV3-1/TRBV3-2
j_call: TRBJ2-2
d_call: -
cdr3_aa: CASSQDRFRVIEVTGELFF
cdr3_nt: TGTGCCAGCAGCCAAGATAGGTTCCGGGTCATCGAAGTCACCGGGGAGCTGTTTTTT

cdr3_length: 14
clone_size: once
v_call: TRBV4-2
j_call: TRBJ1-2
d_call: TRBD1
cdr3_aa: CASSPAGQGRRYTF
cdr3_nt: TGTGCCAGCAGCCCCGCGGGACAGGGGAGGCGCTACACCTTC

cdr3_length: 16
clone_size: -
v_call: TRBV7-9
j_call: TRBJ2-1
d_call: TRBD2
cdr3_aa: CASSLAIAGEDNEQFF
cdr3_nt: TGTGCCAGCAGCTTAGCAATAGCGGGGGAGGACAATGAGCAGTTCTTC

cdr3_length: 14
clone_size: -
v_call: TRBV4-2
j_call: TRBJ1-4
d_call: -
cdr3_aa: CASRVGTTNEKLFF
cdr3_nt: TGTGCCAGCAGGGTGGGTACAACTAATGAAAAACTGTTTTTT

cdr3_length: 12
clone_size: -
v_call: TRBV6-1
j_call: TRBJ2-3
d_call: -
cdr3_aa: CASSDSTDTQYF
cdr3_nt: TGTGCCAGCAGTGACAGCACAGATACGCAGTATTTT

cdr3_length: 15
clone_size: once
v_call: TRBV19
j_call: TRBJ1-2
d_call: -
cdr3_aa: CASSLRYGPVDGYTF
cdr3_nt: TGTGCCAGTAGTCTCCGTTATGGCCCCGTAGATGGCTACACCTTC

cdr3_length: 16
clone_size: -
v_call: TRBV7-9
j_call: TRBJ1-2
d_call: TRBD1
cdr3_aa: CASSLGRDRGLYGYTF
cdr3_nt: TGTGCCAGCAGCTTAGGCCGGGACAGGGGGTTGTATGGCTACACCTTC

cdr3_length: 15
clone_size: -
v_call: TRBV11-3
j_call: TRBJ2-1
d_call: TRBD1
cdr3_aa: CASSTTGVPYNEQFF
cdr3_nt: TGTGCCAGCAGCACTACAGGGGTCCCCTACAATGAGCAGTTCTTC

cdr3_length: 14
clone_size: -
v_call: TRBV25-1
j_call: TRBJ1-5
d_call: -
cdr3_aa: CASSEGQLNQPQHF
cdr3_nt: TGTGCCAGCAGTGAGGGGCAGCTCAATCAGCCCCAGCATTTT

cdr3_length: 14
clone_size: -
v_call: TRBV19
j_call: TRBJ2-3
d_call: -
cdr3_aa: CASSPRLERDTQYF
cdr3_nt: TGTGCCAGTAGTCCGCGACTCGAACGGGATACGCAGTATTTT

cdr3_length: 12
clone_size: -
v_call: TRBV4-1
j_call: TRBJ2-1
d_call: TRBD2
cdr3_aa: CASSQGTSGSFF
cdr3_nt: TGCGCCAGCAGCCAGGGGACTAGCGGCTCGTTCTTC

cdr3_length: 13
clone_size: -
v_call: TRBV7-9
j_call: TRBJ1-2
d_call: -
cdr3_aa: CASSPLATDGYTF
cdr3_nt: TGTGCCAGCAGCCCTTTGGCCACGGATGGCTACACCTTC